The next 27 T cell receptor beta chains were all read from a single sample in a study of early T cells in non-severe SARS-CoV-2 infection. MiXCR, run by TCRdb on the 5' RACE reads, gives a single entry per CDR3 protein. The sample has roughly 56,000 distinct CDR3 sequences, roughly 15% seen once. This material consisted of whole blood, taken at baseline. These receptors were obtained from an adult who was a healthcare worker with PCR-confirmed SARS-CoV-2 infection or an uninfected control (not recorded which).

This clonotype turned up a few times. This chain links TRBV18 with TRBJ1-2; D not certain. V was pared by 2 bases and J by 0 bases, with 7 bases between. Germline V lookup: CDR1 KGHSH, CDR2 LQKENI. The CDR3 is 14 residues long. The CDR3 DNA reads TGTGCCAGCTCACCAGGACCTACTAACTATGGCTACACCTTC. It specifies CASSPGPTNYGYTF.

J is TRBJ2-7 and V is TRBV7-6; D unclear. The germline V and J ends were trimmed by 6 bases and 4 bases, with 10 bases remaining between them. CDR3 length: 12 residues. Germline-derived CDR1 and CDR2 are SGHVS and FNYEAQ. CDR3 sequence reads: CASSSVGYEQYF. CDR3 nucleotide sequence: TGTGCCAGCAGTTCAGTCGGATACGAGCAGTACTTC.

The genes are TRBV30 and TRBJ1-2; 7 bases fit TRBD1. Unmatched junction bases numbered 5, after V lost 7 bases and J lost 6 bases. Germline V lookup: CDR1 GTSNPN, CDR2 SVGIG (reference sequence). The CDR3 extends over 11 amino acids. The CDR3 DNA reads TGTGCCTCCGAGACAGGGAATGGCTACACCTTC. Translating it yields CASETGNGYTF. Variable domain in full (rest from reference TRBV30 and TRBJ1-2): SQTIHQWPATLVQPVGSPLSLECTVEGTSNPNLYWYRQAAGRGLQLLFYSVGIGQISSEVPQNLSASRPQDRQFILSSKKLLLSDSGFYLCASETGNGYTFGSGTRLTVV.

This clonotype was detected only a few times. V and J are TRBV11-2 and TRBJ2-1; the match to TRBD2 covers 12 bases. J lost 8 bases, V lost 1 base, and 3 bases had no gene match. The CDR3 spans 15 residues. Germline CDR1 SGHAT, CDR2 FQNNGV. The CDR3 protein is CASSLVTSGRDEQFF. CDR3 nucleotide sequence: TGTGCCAGCAGCTTAGTGACTAGCGGGAGAGATGAGCAGTTCTTC.

This clonotype was counted a few times. The chain joins TRBV20-1 to TRBJ2-3, with D possibly TRBD1 on 5 matching bases. Germline V gives CDR1 DFQATT, CDR2 SNEGSKA (reference sequence). The CDR3 extends over 12 amino acids. Trimming took off 1 base at V and 7 bases at J, with 9 bases between the two ends. The CDR3 DNA reads as TGCAGTGCTAGAGTGACAGCGAATACGCAGTATTTT. Amino acid sequence: CSARVTANTQYF.

The CDR3 bases are TGTGCCAGCAGTCCCCGCGTCTCCGGGACAACTTACGAGCAGTACTTC. It translates to CASSPRVSGTTYEQYF. This chain joins TRBV28 and TRBJ2-7; a possible D gene is TRBD1 (6 bases). The CDR3 is 16 amino acids. V lost 5 bases and J 4 bases, leaving 21 bases between the germline ends. Germline V gene data show CDR1 as MDHEN and CDR2 as SYDVKM.

The gene calls are TRBV29-1 and TRBJ2-1, with 10 bases that match TRBD2. CDR3 size: 13 residues. V was pared by 2 bases and J by 9 bases, with 4 bases of the junction left unmatched. Germline values: CDR1 SQVTM, CDR2 ANQGSEA. The CDR3 is CSVEPGTSVEQFF. CDR3 nucleotide sequence: TGCAGCGTTGAACCCGGGACTAGCGTTGAGCAGTTCTTC.

The gene calls are TRBV7-9 and TRBJ2-1, with 14 bases that match TRBD2. This CDR3 is 16 amino acids long. Trimming cost V 4 bases and J 9 bases; bases outside gene matches: 8. The germline V gene has CDR1 SEHNR and CDR2 FQNEAQ (reference sequence). CDR3 in amino acids: CASSSPGLAGVIEQFF. The CDR3 bases are TGTGCCAGCAGCTCTCCGGGACTAGCGGGAGTGATTGAGCAGTTCTTC.

This clonotype was found a few times. The chain employs TRBV6-1 and TRBJ2-5, with 7 positions matching TRBD1. The CDR3 is made up of 17 amino acids. Germline CDR1 is MNHNS and CDR2 is SASEGT. V gave up 2 bases and J gave up 0 bases; unmatched junction bases: 9. CDR3: CASSEFVGQMYQETQYF. The CDR3 region has the DNA TGTGCCAGCAGTGAATTTGTGGGACAGATGTACCAAGAGACCCAGTACTTC.

The chain has TRBV7-9 and TRBJ2-7; tentative D call: TRBD1 (5 bases). The CDR3 is 16 amino acids. Looked up from germline, CDR1 is SEHNR and CDR2 is FQNEAQ (reference sequence). Deletions cut 5 bases from V and 2 bases from J, with 19 bases between. The CDR3 protein is CASSKGQGYRPYEQYF. Here the CDR3 DNA reads TGTGCCAGCAGCAAGGGCCAGGGCTATCGTCCCTACGAGCAGTACTTC.

This chain links TRBV6-6 with TRBJ1-5; perhaps TRBD1 as D (6 bases). V dropped 6 bases and J dropped 0 bases, with 18 bases sitting between them. The CDR3 has 17 amino acids. CDR1 and CDR2 from the germline V gene are MNHNY and SVGAGI (reference sequence). This CDR3 reads CASSPRQAMGSNQPQHF. As DNA, the CDR3 is TGTGCCAGCAGCCCTAGACAGGCTATGGGTAGCAATCAGCCCCAGCATTTT.

This rearrangement joins TRBV6-5 to TRBJ1-3; 8 bases line up with TRBD1. The CDR3 consists of 16 residues. Germline V gives CDR1 MNHEY, CDR2 SVGAGI. J was trimmed by 4 bases and V by 5 bases; bases with no gene match: 10. Here the CDR3 reads CASSRTRQGKGNTIYF. Here the CDR3 DNA reads TGTGCCAGCAGTCGCACCAGACAGGGGAAGGGAAACACCATATATTTT.

Many counts were recorded for this clonotype. The chain joins TRBV28 to TRBJ2-1; D is uncertain. Trimming removed 3 bases at V and 4 bases at J, with 7 bases between. Germline CDR1 reads MDHEN; CDR2 reads SYDVKM. The CDR3 runs to 13 residues. The CDR3 DNA follows: TGTGCCAGCAGTTTTACTCAGTACAATGAGCAGTTCTTC. This sequence encodes CASSFTQYNEQFF.

This clonotype was detected ten times or more. The J gene is TRBJ2-3, the V gene TRBV29-1, with TRBD2 identical over 7 bases. The CDR3 has 15 residues. After removal of 5 bases from V and 3 bases from J, the junction contained 11 bases not matched to a gene. Germline V gene lookup returns CDR1 SQVTM and CDR2 ANQGSEA. As DNA, the CDR3 is TGCAGCGTTTTTACCTTTGGCGGGAGTACAGATACGCAGTATTTT. Amino acid sequence: CSVFTFGGSTDTQYF.

The V call is TRBV6-1, the J call TRBJ2-3, with 9 bases fitting TRBD2. With V trimmed by 7 bases and J by 0 bases, 5 bases remained unmatched. This CDR3 has 15 residues. From germline, CDR1 is MNHNS and CDR2 SASEGT. The CDR3 reads CASTPGLASTDTQYF. The CDR3 DNA is TGTGCCAGCACACCAGGACTAGCGAGCACAGATACGCAGTATTTT.

The genes are TRBV5-1 and TRBJ1-1; the D is unclear. The CDR3 loop spans 15 amino acids. Per the germline V gene, CDR1 is SGHRS and CDR2 is YFSETQ. The V gene lost 4 bases and the J gene lost 3 bases, with 16 bases spanning the gap. The CDR3 loop reads CASSPLGPEYTEAFF. CDR3 nucleotide sequence: TGCGCCAGCAGCCCCCTTGGGCCTGAGTACACTGAAGCTTTCTTT.

This clonotype was observed at least ten times. This chain connects TRBV12-5 to TRBJ2-1; 11 positions agree with TRBD2. With 5 bases clipped from V and 9 bases from J, the junction kept 18 bases outside the gene matches. Germline assignment: CDR1 LGHNT and CDR2 FRNRAP. The CDR3 consists of 18 residues. The CDR3 is CASGTPRGTSGSSSEQFF. In DNA form, the CDR3 reads TGTGCTAGTGGTACCCCCCGGGGCACTAGCGGGAGCAGCAGTGAGCAGTTCTTC. Full variable domain (rest looked up from reference TRBV12-5 and TRBJ2-1): DARVTQTPRHKVTEMGQEVTMRCQPILGHNTVFWYRQTMMQGLELLAYFRNRAPLDDSGMPKDRFSAEMPDATLATLKIQPSEPRDSAVYFCASGTPRGTSGSSSEQFFGPGTRLTVL.

In this sample, this clonotype turned up many times. The chain's CDR3 is CASSQGQGQKLFF. The CDR3, as DNA: TGCGCCAGCAGCCAAGGTCAGGGTCAAAAACTGTTTTTT. This sequence joins TRBV4-1 and TRBJ1-4; weak D call: TRBD1 (5 bases). The CDR3 length is 13 residues. The V gene lost 1 base and the J gene lost 9 bases, with 9 bases spanning the gap. Per germline, CDR1 MGHRA and CDR2 YSYEKL.

This clonotype was counted only a few times. This chain links TRBV5-6 with TRBJ2-7; a possible D gene is TRBD1 (6 bases). The germline gives CDR1 SGHDT, CDR2 YYEEEE. The CDR3 consists of 14 residues. Trimming pared 4 bases from V and 1 base from J, leaving 12 bases between. CDR3 region: CASSQSQGSYEQYF. CDR3 DNA: TGTGCCAGCAGCCAATCACAGGGTTCCTACGAGCAGTACTTC.

This clonotype was seen more than once but under ten times. V is TRBV18 and J is TRBJ1-6; D is uncertain. In germline, CDR1 is KGHSH, CDR2 LQKENI. The CDR3 sequence is 15 residues long. V lost 2 bases and J lost 7, with 12 bases in between. The CDR3 nucleotides are TGTGCCAGCTCACCATACTGGGATTTAAATTCACCCCTCCACTTT. This codes for CASSPYWDLNSPLHF.

The CDR3 region is CASSGPAGYNEQFF. As DNA, the CDR3 is TGCGCCAGCAGCGGGCCAGCGGGCTACAATGAGCAGTTCTTC. The rearrangement links TRBV4-1 to TRBJ2-1; a weak D match, TRBD2 (6 bases). The ends were cut back, 5 bases at V and 3 bases at J, with 11 bases in the middle. There are 14 residues in the CDR3. Germline values: CDR1 MGHRA, CDR2 YSYEKL.

The chain employs TRBV7-3 and TRBJ2-3, with 7 positions matching TRBD2. V was clipped by 4 bases and J by 11 bases; unmatched bases: 3. The CDR3 contains 11 residues. The germline gives CDR1 SGHTA, CDR2 FQGTGA. The CDR3 region has the DNA TGTGCCAGCAGCTCTAGCGGACGGCAGTATTTT. Its protein product is CASSSSGRQYF.

V gene TRBV7-2 combines with J gene TRBJ2-5; D gene ambiguous. Germline CDR1 SGHTA, CDR2 FQGNSA. The CDR3 spans 15 residues. Trimming stripped 1 base from V and 1 base from J, with 10 bases between. This CDR3 reads CASSLGFRSQETQYF. The CDR3 DNA sequence: TGTGCCAGCAGCTTAGGGTTTCGGTCCCAAGAGACCCAGTACTTC. The entire variable domain, with the rest obtained from reference TRBV7-2 and TRBJ2-5, is as follows: GAGVSQSPSNKVTEKGKDVELRCDPISGHTALYWYRQSLGQGLEFLIYFQGNSAPDKSGLPSDRFSAERTGGSVSTLTIQRTQQEDSAVYLCASSLGFRSQETQYFGPGTRLLVL.

This clonotype has at least ten counts. This sequence joins TRBV29-1 and TRBJ2-5; maybe TRBD2 (6 bases). Trimming left V 3 bases short and J 7 bases short, with 15 bases between. Germline CDR1 and CDR2: SQVTM and ANQGSEA. There are 13 residues in the CDR3. This CDR3 reads CSVDGGLIVTQYF. CDR3 coding DNA: TGCAGCGTTGATGGAGGGCTAATTGTGACCCAGTACTTC.

The chain couples TRBV6-1 to TRBJ1-2; a weak D match, TRBD1 (5 bases). The CDR3 is 13 amino acids. Germline V gives CDR1 MNHNS, CDR2 SASEGT. V lost 3 bases, J lost 6 bases, and 11 bases lay in between. The CDR3 is CASSEWRDDGYTF. CDR3 coding DNA: TGTGCCAGCAGTGAGTGGAGGGACGATGGCTACACCTTC.

The V call is TRBV5-1, the J call TRBJ2-1; D call uncertain. The V gene lost 1 base and the J gene lost 7 bases, with 9 bases spanning the gap. This CDR3 has 13 amino acids. Germline V gene sequence: CDR1 SGHRS, CDR2 YFSETQ. CDR3 nucleotide sequence: TGCGCCAGCAGCTTGACGACGTGGAATGAGCAGTTCTTC. Translating it yields CASSLTTWNEQFF.

The chain uses TRBV9 and TRBJ2-1; TRBD2 aligns across 13 bases. The CDR3 is made up of 17 amino acids. Germline loops: CDR1 SGDLS, CDR2 YYNGEE. V lost 4 bases and J lost 8; bases outside the gene matches: 12. The CDR3 reads CASSRATSGRAMDEQFF. DNA for the CDR3: TGTGCCAGCAGCCGAGCAACTAGCGGGAGGGCCATGGATGAGCAGTTCTTC.